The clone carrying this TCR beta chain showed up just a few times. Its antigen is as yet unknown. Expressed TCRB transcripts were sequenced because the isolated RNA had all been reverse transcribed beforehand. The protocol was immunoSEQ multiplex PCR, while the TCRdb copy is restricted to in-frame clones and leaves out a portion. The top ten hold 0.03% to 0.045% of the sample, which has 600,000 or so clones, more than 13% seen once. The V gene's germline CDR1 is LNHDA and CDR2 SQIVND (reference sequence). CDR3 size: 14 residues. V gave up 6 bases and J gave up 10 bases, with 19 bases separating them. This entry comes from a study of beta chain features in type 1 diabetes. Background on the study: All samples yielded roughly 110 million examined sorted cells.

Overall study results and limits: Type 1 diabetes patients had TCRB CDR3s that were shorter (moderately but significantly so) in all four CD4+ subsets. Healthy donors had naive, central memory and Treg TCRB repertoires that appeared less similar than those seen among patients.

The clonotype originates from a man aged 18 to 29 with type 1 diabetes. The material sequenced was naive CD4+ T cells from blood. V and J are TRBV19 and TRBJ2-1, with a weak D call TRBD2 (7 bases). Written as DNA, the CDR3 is TGTGCCAGTAGCGGGGGGCCCCCCCTGGGGGAGCAGTTCTTC. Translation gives CASSGGPPLGEQFF.